The clone carrying this T cell receptor (beta chain) has only a few counts. These data are taken from a study of control samples from healthy donors and cancer patients. Generated by immunoSEQ multiplex PCR, the TCRdb table keeps only in-frame clones and is missing some. Counted here are tens of thousands of clones, over 65% occurring once; the ten biggest clones make up roughly 50%. This clonotype was obtained from a man in his sixties in good health. Sample: blood.

This CDR3 is CASSSKAANYGYTF. In DNA form, the CDR3 reads TGTGCCAGCAGCTCAAAGGCGGCTAACTATGGCTACACCTTC. The chain couples TRBV7-7 to TRBJ1-2; D call uncertain. The CDR3 spans 14 residues. Trimming left V 4 bases short and J 0 bases short, with 9 bases between. Germline-derived CDR1 and CDR2 are SSHAT and FNYEAQ (reference sequence).